The 23 T cell receptor beta chains in this list originate from one sample, sequenced in a study of T-cell reconstitution after alpha-beta-depleted transplantation in children. Unique molecular identifiers featured in how the TCRbeta library was prepared. MiXCR, applied by TCRdb to the PCR reads, yields one record per CDR3 protein. This table has about half a million distinct CDR3 sequences, under 15% appearing once. This sample comprised PBMCs from the stem cell graft donor, obtained from the stem cell graft. The receptors originated from a human donor who donated a stem cell graft to a child with combined immunodeficiency.

This clonotype was counted many times. The J gene is TRBJ2-4, the V gene TRBV7-9; D is possibly TRBD1 or TRBD2 (6 bases each). Trimming removed 1 base from V and 2 bases from J, with 12 bases in between. From germline, CDR1 is SEHNR and CDR2 FQNEAQ (reference sequence). This CDR3 has 16 amino acids. The CDR3 DNA reads TGTGCCAGCAGCTTAGTGGGGGGACAACCCAAAAACATTCAGTACTTC. Protein product: CASSLVGGQPKNIQYF.

This clonotype appeared a few times. The chain uses TRBV30 and TRBJ2-7; 7 positions match TRBD2. Trimming took 4 bases from V and 5 from J; bases not matched to a gene: 2. Germline CDR1 and CDR2: GTSNPN and SVGIG (reference sequence). CDR3 length: 11 amino acids. CDR3 in DNA: TGTGCCTGGAATCGGGAGGACGAGCAGTACTTC. It encodes CAWNREDEQYF.

This clonotype was detected ten times or more. The chain recombines TRBV9 with TRBJ1-5; 8 bases map to TRBD1. This CDR3 has 14 amino acids. Germline-derived CDR1 and CDR2 are SGDLS and YYNGEE. V shed 4 bases, J shed 10 bases, and the junction held 10 bases outside the gene matches. Here the CDR3 reads CASSTGTGVGPQHF. In nucleotides, the CDR3 is TGTGCCAGCAGCACCGGGACAGGTGTCGGACCCCAGCATTTT.

This clonotype appeared a few times. The chain has TRBV20-1 and TRBJ1-2, with 11 bases aligning to TRBD1. Germline V gene data show CDR1 as DFQATT and CDR2 as SNEGSKA (reference sequence). The CDR3 consists of 16 residues. The trim removed 1 base at V and 5 bases at J, leaving 9 bases unmatched. Here the CDR3 reads CSARAADRGLVYGYTF. The CDR3 nucleotides read TGCAGTGCTAGAGCCGCGGACAGGGGGCTTGTGTATGGCTACACCTTC.

This clonotype has only a few counts. This chain links TRBV5-1 with TRBJ1-2; D is uncertain. V was clipped by 4 bases and J by 2 bases, with 15 bases between them. Looked up from germline, CDR1 is SGHRS and CDR2 is YFSETQ. The CDR3 extends over 15 amino acids. This CDR3 reads CASSATYTANYGYTF. For the CDR3, the DNA is TGCGCCAGCAGCGCGACCTACACAGCAAACTATGGCTACACCTTC.

This clonotype has ten or more counts. The chain is built from TRBV7-2 and TRBJ2-1, with 9 bases aligning to TRBD2. CDR3 length: 15 residues. V lost 3 bases to trimming and J lost 6 bases; unmatched junction nucleotides: 6. Looked up from germline, CDR1 is SGHTA and CDR2 is FQGNSA. In DNA form, the CDR3 reads TGTGCCAGCAGCTTTCAGATAGCGGGAGTCAATGAGCAGTTCTTC. It codes for CASSFQIAGVNEQFF.

The chain carries TRBV6-5 and TRBJ2-5, with TRBD1 as a possible D gene (6 bases). This CDR3 region has 17 residues. V was shortened by 4 bases and J by 5 bases, with 23 bases between the two germline ends. CDR1 is MNHEY and CDR2 is SVGAGI in the germline V gene. CDR3 residues: CASSSVSTGLTEETQYF. DNA of the CDR3: TGTGCCAGCAGTTCCGTCTCGACAGGCCTAACAGAGGAGACCCAGTACTTC.

The genes are TRBV4-1 and TRBJ2-7; tentative D call: TRBD1 (6 bases). CDR3 size: 14 residues. Trimming cost V 2 bases and J 0 bases, with 8 bases left between them. Germline V gives CDR1 MGHRA, CDR2 YSYEKL. CDR3 coding DNA: TGCGCCAGCAGCCAACTACAGGGCTCCTACGAGCAGTACTTC. This translates into CASSQLQGSYEQYF.

This clonotype was detected ten times or more. This chain uses TRBV9 with TRBJ1-6, with D hard to call. The CDR3 is 14 amino acids. CDR1 and CDR2 from the germline V gene are SGDLS and YYNGEE. The V end lost 2 bases, the J end lost 8 bases, and 11 bases lay between the germline ends. CDR3 sequence: CASSVQGFDSPLHF. The CDR3 region has the DNA TGTGCCAGCAGCGTTCAAGGGTTCGATTCACCCCTCCACTTT.

The chain uses TRBV5-1 and TRBJ2-5; tentatively, D is TRBD1 or TRBD2 (5 bases each). This CDR3 comprises 17 residues. In germline, CDR1 is SGHRS, CDR2 YFSETQ. V dropped 0 bases and J dropped 4 bases, with 19 bases sitting between them. This CDR3 is CASSLGEGIVLRETQYF. As DNA, the CDR3 is TGCGCCAGCAGCTTGGGCGAGGGGATCGTCCTAAGAGAGACCCAGTACTTC.

At least ten counts were recorded for this clonotype. The V call is TRBV9, the J call TRBJ2-1, with 9 bases identical to TRBD2. The CDR3 consists of 14 residues. Losses at the gene ends were 3 bases for V and 6 bases for J; bases not matched to a gene: 4. Germline CDR1 and CDR2: SGDLS and YYNGEE. The CDR3 bases are TGTGCCAGCAGCGCAGCGGGAGGTGTCAATGAGCAGTTCTTC. Its translation: CASSAAGGVNEQFF.

This clonotype has a count of ten or more. The chain links TRBV2 to TRBJ2-2, with TRBD2 identical over 8 bases. J lost 1 base, V lost 6 bases, and 1 base had no gene match. Germline CDR1 is SNHLY and CDR2 is FYNNEI. CDR3 length equals 14 residues. CDR3 nucleotides: TGTGCCAGCAGACTAGCGGAGAACACCGGGGAGCTGTTTTTT. Its translation: CASRLAENTGELFF. The whole variable domain, filled in from reference TRBV2 and TRBJ2-2, reads EPEVTQTPSHQVTQMGQEVILRCVPISNHLYFYWYRQILGQKVEFLVSFYNNEISEKSEIFDDQFSVERPDGSNFTLKIRSTKLEDSAMYFCASRLAENTGELFFGEGSRLTVL.

V and J are TRBV27 and TRBJ2-5; D gene uncertain. V was cut by 0 bases and J by 5 bases, with 10 bases left in between. The CDR3 is 14 amino acids. CDR1 and CDR2 from the germline V gene are MNHEY and SMNVEV (reference sequence). The CDR3 DNA is TGTGCCAGCAGTTTATCGAGTCAGCGCGAGACCCAGTACTTC. It is translated as CASSLSSQRETQYF.

This clonotype was counted only a few times. The chain employs TRBV4-1 and TRBJ1-5; TRBD1 is a possible D gene (5 bases). The CDR3 contains 15 residues. CDR1 and CDR2 from the germline V gene are MGHRA and YSYEKL. Trimming took 1 base from V and 7 from J, leaving 14 bases between them. The CDR3 DNA is TGCGCCAGCAGCCAAGTTCGGGGCGAGGGGCAGCCCCAGCATTTT. This encodes CASSQVRGEGQPQHF.

This clonotype was observed a handful of times. The chain joins TRBV20-1 to TRBJ2-2; TRBD1 is a possible D gene (5 bases). V lost 1 base, J lost 1 base, and 10 bases lay in between. CDR1 and CDR2 (germline): DFQATT, SNEGSKA (reference sequence). The CDR3 contains 15 residues. Here the CDR3 reads CSARVRAWNTGELFF. CDR3 nucleotides: TGCAGTGCTAGAGTCAGGGCGTGGAACACCGGGGAGCTGTTTTTT.

This clonotype appeared a few times. The genes are TRBV20-1 and TRBJ2-1; tentatively, D is TRBD1 (6 bases). Germline CDR1 is DFQATT and CDR2 is SNEGSKA (reference sequence). The CDR3 covers 11 residues. Trimming shortened V by 3 bases and J by 7 bases, and 7 bases separated the two germline ends. In nucleotides, the CDR3 is TGCAGTGCTAGCAGGGGTAATGAGCAGTTCTTC. This encodes CSASRGNEQFF.

This clonotype has a count of ten or more. For the CDR3, the DNA is TGCAGTGTCGCAGGGGGAAGTGAGCAGTTCTTC. Amino acids: CSVAGGSEQFF. The chain couples TRBV20-1 to TRBJ2-1; 7 nucleotides align to TRBD1. The V segment lost 7 bases and the J segment 9 bases; nucleotides outside the gene matches: 6. The length of the CDR3 is 11 residues. Germline V CDR1 and CDR2: DFQATT, SNEGSKA (reference sequence).

The J gene is TRBJ2-7, the V gene TRBV29-1, with D hard to call. V was cut by 3 bases and J by 2 bases, with 5 bases left in between. The CDR3 has 11 amino acids. Per germline, CDR1 SQVTM and CDR2 ANQGSEA. The CDR3 DNA reads as TGCAGCGTTGACACCCCCTACGAGCAGTACTTC. Translation: CSVDTPYEQYF.

The rearrangement links TRBV14 to TRBJ2-5; possibly TRBD1 for D (6 bases). Trimming cost V 2 bases and J 1 base, with 14 bases left between them. Germline V CDR1 and CDR2: SGHDN, FVKESK. This CDR3 contains 16 residues. CDR3 sequence (DNA): TGTGCCAGCAGCCAATCAACGACAGGAATCCAAGAGACCCAGTACTTC. The encoded protein is CASSQSTTGIQETQYF.

V gene TRBV15 combines with J gene TRBJ2-7, with 8 bases aligning to TRBD2. The germline V gene encodes CDR1 LNHNV and CDR2 YYDKDF (reference sequence). The CDR3 spans 16 residues. V lost 0 bases to trimming and J lost 0 bases; unmatched junction nucleotides: 4. CDR3 residues: CATSRERAGGSYEQYF. CDR3 in DNA: TGTGCCACCAGCAGAGAGCGGGCGGGGGGCTCCTACGAGCAGTACTTC.

The chain joins TRBV6-1 to TRBJ2-1; no clear D gene. This CDR3 region has 13 residues. Trimming took 0 bases from V and 7 from J, leaving 7 bases between them. Germline V gene data show CDR1 as MNHNS and CDR2 as SASEGT. The CDR3 DNA reads TGTGCCAGCAGTGAAGCCCTCTCTAATGAGCAGTTCTTC. It translates to CASSEALSNEQFF.

The chain couples TRBV2 to TRBJ2-3; D tentatively reads TRBD1 or TRBD2 (6 bases each). The CDR3 runs to 13 residues. V lost 4 bases and J 8 bases, leaving 13 bases between the germline ends. In germline, CDR1 is SNHLY, CDR2 FYNNEI. The CDR3 spells CASSVGGGGTQYF. CDR3 in DNA: TGTGCCAGCAGTGTTGGCGGAGGGGGTACGCAGTATTTT.

This clonotype was seen ten or more times. The rearrangement joins TRBV4-3 to TRBJ2-7; tentative D call: TRBD2 (6 bases). This CDR3 is built from 16 residues. Looked up from germline, CDR1 is LGHNA and CDR2 is YSLEER. V lost 2 bases to trimming and J lost 3 bases, with 17 bases between them. The CDR3: CASSQSPLATNYEQYF. The CDR3 DNA reads as TGCGCCAGCAGCCAATCCCCCCTAGCGACTAACTACGAGCAGTACTTC.